This entry features one TCR beta chain sequence. V lost 2 bases and J 8 bases, leaving 9 bases between the germline ends. The CDR3 consists of 11 residues. Germline-derived CDR1 and CDR2 are DFQATT and SNEGSKA (reference sequence). These data belong to a study of shared T cell receptors in the human thymus. TCRdb's table, derived via immunoSEQ multiplex PCR, lists solely in-frame clones and lacks some. The sample holds hundreds of thousands of clones; roughly 90% are singletons and the top ten take about 0.01%. This same sample was also part of a study on human thymus T cells. That paper notes: Thymic material originated from resections removed in the course of corrective heart surgery. Within thymic and blood repertoires, V and J gene usage appeared to be biased. Thymic repertoires overlap heavily among unrelated individuals, related research has reported.

Material for sequencing was thymocytes. The clonotype comes from a boy under two years old with a congenital heart defect. V is TRBV20-1 and J is TRBJ1-2, with D uncertain. CDR3 in DNA: TGCAGTGCTAGACTGACAACCGGCTACACCTTC. Amino acid sequence: CSARLTTGYTF.